The next 16 T cell receptor beta chains were all read from a single sample in a study of blood T cell repertoires in COVID-19. The protocol was immunoSEQ multiplex PCR, while the TCRdb copy is restricted to in-frame clones and leaves out a portion. The table records tens of thousands of clones, 91% of them present only once. The source material was peripheral blood. Source of these receptors: a human donor in a cohort sampled during active COVID-19.

The chain is built from TRBV5-1 and TRBJ2-3; 9 nucleotides match TRBD2. The CDR3 has 16 amino acids. Trimming removed 4 bases from V and 5 bases from J; junction bases left unmatched: 11. Germline V gives CDR1 SGHRS, CDR2 YFSETQ. This CDR3 reads CASSGPIAGAGDTQYF. CDR3 in DNA: TGCGCCAGCAGCGGACCCATAGCGGGAGCAGGAGATACGCAGTATTTT.

The J gene is TRBJ1-1, the V gene TRBV29-1; D is uncertain. The V end lost 7 bases, the J end lost 5 bases, and 14 bases lay between the germline ends. The CDR3 runs 12 residues. Germline V gene lookup returns CDR1 SQVTM and CDR2 ANQGSEA. The CDR3 reads CSATPIGTEAFF. The CDR3 DNA is TGCAGCGCCACCCCCATCGGGACTGAAGCTTTCTTT.

This chain uses TRBV7-8 with TRBJ2-3, with 9 nucleotides matching TRBD1. The V gene end was trimmed by 4 bases and the J gene end by 4 bases; junction bases not matched to a gene: 9. The CDR3 has 16 amino acids. Germline assignment: CDR1 SGHVS and CDR2 FQNEAQ. The CDR3 coding sequence is TGTGCCAGCAGCTCGCGACAGGGGGGGGAAGCAGATACGCAGTATTTT. It yields the protein CASSSRQGGEADTQYF.

The CDR3 sequence is CASSLGTSGGGDTQYF. DNA for the CDR3: TGTGCCAGCAGCCTCGGGACTAGCGGGGGCGGAGATACGCAGTATTTT. This chain uses TRBV5-4 with TRBJ2-3, with 14 bases that match TRBD2. Germline V gene sequence: CDR1 SGHNT, CDR2 YYREEE (reference sequence). The CDR3 has 16 amino acids. V shed 4 bases, J shed 5 bases, and the junction held 6 bases outside the gene matches.

This chain joins TRBV7-3 and TRBJ2-6, with D unresolved. V was cut by 1 base and J by 2 bases, with 6 bases left in between. The CDR3 runs to 15 residues. Germline V CDR1 and CDR2: SGHTA, FQGTGA. CDR3 protein: CASSLRAAGANVLTF. CDR3 in DNA: TGTGCCAGCAGCTTAAGGGCAGCTGGGGCCAACGTCCTGACTTTC.

The chain employs TRBV2 and TRBJ2-3, with a possible D match to TRBD2 (6 bases). Germline-derived CDR1 and CDR2 are SNHLY and FYNNEI. This CDR3 is 15 amino acids long. V was shortened by 5 bases and J by 2 bases, with 14 bases between the two germline ends. The CDR3 DNA is TGTGCCAGCAGTCCCCCCCTAGCGTTCACAGATACGCAGTATTTT. It specifies CASSPPLAFTDTQYF.

The chain links TRBV30 to TRBJ2-5; TRBD1 matches at 8 bases. Trimming took 0 bases from V and 7 from J; bases not matched to a gene: 7. The CDR3 extends over 14 amino acids. Germline V gene data show CDR1 as GTSNPN and CDR2 as SVGIG (reference sequence). This CDR3 is CAWSVGQGYWTQYF. The CDR3 region has the DNA TGTGCCTGGAGTGTCGGACAGGGTTATTGGACCCAGTACTTC.

A single count supports this clone. This chain's CDR3 is CASRSDRGILETQYF. In DNA form, the CDR3 reads TGTGCCAGCAGATCGGACAGGGGGATTTTGGAGACCCAGTACTTC. This chain joins TRBV5-4 and TRBJ2-5, with TRBD1 identical over 10 bases. CDR3 length: 15 residues. V lost 5 bases and J lost 5; bases outside the gene matches: 9. From germline, CDR1 is SGHNT and CDR2 YYREEE (reference sequence).

This chain uses TRBV19 with TRBJ2-2, with D uncertain. Between the trimmed V and J ends, which lost 8 bases and 2 bases, there was a span of 3 bases. This CDR3 contains 11 residues. Germline V CDR1 and CDR2: LNHDA, SQIVND (reference sequence). Here the CDR3 DNA reads TGTGCCAGTTCAAACACCGGGGAGCTGTTTTTT. It yields the protein CASSNTGELFF. Using reference TRBV19 and TRBJ2-2 for the parts outside the CDR3, the full variable domain is DGGITQSPKYLFRKEGQNVTLSCEQNLNHDAMYWYRQDPGQGLRLIYYSQIVNDFQKGDIAEGYSVSREKKESFPLTVTSAQKNPTAFYLCASSNTGELFFGEGSRLTVL.

This chain connects TRBV2 to TRBJ2-2; 7 nucleotides line up with TRBD2. J lost 7 bases, V lost 8 bases, and 7 bases had no gene match. CDR3 size: 13 residues. The germline V gene has CDR1 SNHLY and CDR2 FYNNEI. The CDR3: CASQWGGSGELFF. CDR3 DNA: TGTGCCAGCCAATGGGGGGGTAGCGGGGAGCTGTTTTTT.

This chain joins TRBV15 and TRBJ1-1; D is unclear. Trimming cost V 1 base and J 2 bases, with 14 bases left between them. The CDR3 is 16 amino acids. The germline gives CDR1 LNHNV, CDR2 YYDKDF (reference sequence). CDR3 sequence (DNA): TGTGCCACCAGCAGAGGGGGAGCGCAGAGAAACACTGAAGCTTTCTTT. Protein sequence: CATSRGGAQRNTEAFF.

V is TRBV10-2 and J is TRBJ2-7; possibly TRBD2 for D (6 bases). V lost 2 bases, J lost 2 bases, and 10 bases lay in between. CDR1 and CDR2 (germline): WSHSY, SAAADI. The CDR3 contains 14 residues. The CDR3 DNA reads as TGCGCCAGCAGTGAGCCTAGCGCAACCTACGAGCAGTACTTC. Its translation: CASSEPSATYEQYF.

CDR3 loop: CASSVRHSYEQYF. The CDR3 region has the DNA TGTGCCAGCAGTGTTAGACACTCCTACGAGCAGTACTTC. The V gene is TRBV2, the J gene TRBJ2-7, with no clear D. V was cut by 4 bases and J by 0 bases, with 7 bases left in between. Germline V gene sequence: CDR1 SNHLY, CDR2 FYNNEI. The CDR3 extends over 13 amino acids.

The chain combines TRBV4-3 with TRBJ2-1; TRBD2 aligns across 9 bases. In germline, CDR1 is LGHNA, CDR2 YSLEER. Unmatched junction bases numbered 8, after V lost 3 bases and J lost 5 bases. The CDR3 sequence is 16 residues long. The DNA for the CDR3 is TGCGCCAGCAGCCAGGAGCTAGCGGGGAACCACAATGAGCAGTTCTTC. Its protein product is CASSQELAGNHNEQFF.

This clone was observed a few times. Different DNA sequences within this sample yield the same CDR3. The rearrangement links TRBV6-6 to TRBJ2-2; weak D call: TRBD1 (6 bases). This CDR3 spans 16 amino acids. The V gene lost 5 bases and the J gene lost 0 bases, with 13 bases spanning the gap. Germline-derived CDR1 and CDR2 are MNHNY and SVGAGI (reference sequence). The chain's CDR3 is CASSRMGHANTGELFF. Here the CDR3 DNA reads TGTGCCAGCAGTCGAATGGGACACGCGAACACCGGGGAGCTGTTTTTT.

The chain joins TRBV9 to TRBJ2-2, with D perhaps TRBD1 (6 bases). Trimming shortened V by 3 bases and J by 3 bases, and 15 bases separated the two germline ends. This CDR3 is 16 amino acids long. Germline CDR1 and CDR2: SGDLS and YYNGEE. The CDR3 DNA is TGTGCCAGCAGCGCTTTTTGGGGGCCGGACACCGGGGAGCTGTTTTTT. Amino acids: CASSAFWGPDTGELFF.